These 31 T cell receptor beta chains share one sample of origin, sequenced in a study of blood T cell repertoires in COVID-19 (TCRdb year 2020). Libraries were constructed by the immunoSEQ multiplex PCR assay. TCRdb's version of the immuneACCESS table is confined to in-frame rearrangements and falls short of the full clone set. An unresolved V gene accounts for under half of the shortfall where checked; the remainder is of unknown origin. In all, the sample holds 150,000 to 200,000 clones, and over 80% of those were seen once. The ten most abundant clones make up roughly 4.5% of the sample. The sequencing input was peripheral blood. The receptor source for this set is a woman aged 50 to 60 with acute or convalescent COVID-19.

This rearrangement joins TRBV6-6 to TRBJ1-5, with D uncertain. Trimming pared 0 bases from V and 4 bases from J, leaving 10 bases between. The CDR3 is made up of 15 amino acids. Per germline, CDR1 MNHNY and CDR2 SVGAGI (reference sequence). CDR3 sequence (DNA): TGTGCCAGCAGTTACTCTAGCCAACCTAATCAGCCCCAGCATTTT. Amino acids: CASSYSSQPNQPQHF.

The chain employs TRBV21-1 and TRBJ2-1; TRBD2 is taken as the D call from the table, unchecked against the DNA. TRBV21-1 is shown as a pseudogene. The CDR3 spans 17 residues. The CDR3 spells CASSQPPSGGAPNEQFF. CDR3 in DNA: TGTGCCAGCAGCCAACCCCCTAGCGGGGGGGCCCCTAATGAGCAGTTCTTC.

V is TRBV9 and J is TRBJ1-2; 9 bases fit TRBD1. Trimming cost V 3 bases and J 8 bases; bases outside gene matches: 8. Germline CDR1 reads SGDLS; CDR2 reads YYNGEE. The CDR3 consists of 14 residues. The DNA of the CDR3 is TGTGCCAGCAGCGGATACACAGGGGGCAGAGGCTACACCTTC. Its translation is CASSGYTGGRGYTF.

The chain joins TRBV6-5 to TRBJ1-2, with D maybe TRBD1 (5 bases). This CDR3 is built from 15 residues. Germline loops: CDR1 MNHEY, CDR2 SVGAGI. The germline V and J ends were trimmed by 5 bases and 5 bases, with 18 bases remaining between them. CDR3 bases: TGTGCCAGCAGTCAATTAGACAGAACCTTATATGGCTACACCTTC. This encodes CASSQLDRTLYGYTF.

The chain combines TRBV6-5 with TRBJ2-3; maybe TRBD1 (5 bases). The germline CDR1 and CDR2 sequences are MNHEY and SVGAGI. The CDR3 has 13 residues. V lost 6 bases to trimming and J lost 6 bases, with 13 bases between them. CDR3 protein: CASRDKVGDTQYF. DNA of the CDR3: TGTGCCAGCAGGGACAAGGTGGGGGATACGCAGTATTTT.

This chain links TRBV7-2 with TRBJ2-5, with D perhaps matching TRBD2 (5 bases). Germline CDR1 reads SGHTA; CDR2 reads FQGNSA. The CDR3 consists of 15 residues. Trimming removed 8 bases from V and 4 bases from J, with 20 bases in between. CDR3 bases: TGTGCCAGCGACGCTGGCGGAGGATTAGTAGAGACCCAGTACTTC. It codes for CASDAGGGLVETQYF.

V and J are TRBV29-1 and TRBJ1-1; D remains ambiguous. CDR3 length: 9 residues. V lost 6 bases, J lost 4 bases, and 3 bases lay in between. CDR1 and CDR2 (germline): SQVTM, ANQGSEA. As DNA, the CDR3 is TGCAGCGTCGGCACTGAAGCTTTCTTT. Translating gives CSVGTEAFF.

This rearrangement joins TRBV6-5 to TRBJ1-1, with unresolved D. Trimming left V 5 bases short and J 4 bases short, with 8 bases between. The CDR3 has 12 residues. The germline V gene encodes CDR1 MNHEY and CDR2 SVGAGI. Here the CDR3 reads CASSPSGTEAFF. The DNA of the CDR3 is TGTGCCAGCAGTCCCTCGGGCACTGAAGCTTTCTTT.

The chain recombines TRBV11-3 with TRBJ2-1; 14 positions agree with TRBD2. The length of the CDR3 is 19 residues. CDR1 SGHNT and CDR2 YENEEA come from the germline V gene. V gave up 5 bases and J gave up 9 bases; unmatched junction bases: 18. CDR3 loop: CASSRGVTSGRAMTSEQFF. As DNA, the CDR3 is TGTGCCAGCAGCCGGGGGGTGACTAGCGGGAGGGCCATGACTAGTGAGCAGTTCTTC.

This chain links TRBV11-2 with TRBJ2-1; 13 nucleotides line up with TRBD2. The CDR3 is made up of 15 amino acids. Germline values: CDR1 SGHAT, CDR2 FQNNGV. Trimming took 4 bases from V and 7 from J; bases not matched to a gene: 4. Here the CDR3 reads CASSSTSGRFNEQFF. The CDR3 DNA reads TGTGCCAGCAGCTCGACTAGCGGGAGGTTTAATGAGCAGTTCTTC.

V is TRBV6-5 and J is TRBJ1-6, with TRBD1 as a possible D gene (5 bases). The CDR3 extends over 15 amino acids. Per the germline V gene, CDR1 is MNHEY and CDR2 is SVGAGI. V was pared by 2 bases and J by 5 bases, with 10 bases between. CDR3 in amino acids: CASSYQGNNNSPLHF. For the CDR3, the DNA is TGTGCCAGCAGTTACCAGGGAAACAATAATTCACCCCTCCACTTT.

This sequence joins TRBV24-1 and TRBJ1-1, with 9 bases aligning to TRBD1. With V trimmed by 3 bases and J by 9 bases, 7 bases remained unmatched. The CDR3 consists of 14 residues. Germline loops: CDR1 KGHDR, CDR2 SFDVKD. CDR3 DNA: TGTGCCACCAGTGATGGGACAGGGTCTTCTCAAGCTTTCTTT. This encodes CATSDGTGSSQAFF.

The chain is built from TRBV28 and TRBJ2-1; the match to TRBD2 covers 13 bases. The CDR3 has 15 residues. The V gene end was trimmed by 5 bases and the J gene end by 9 bases; junction bases not matched to a gene: 7. CDR1 is MDHEN, CDR2 SYDVKM, per germline. CDR3 in DNA: TGTGCCAGCAGTCCCGGGACTAGCGGGATCACTGAGCAGTTCTTC. Translated, it gives CASSPGTSGITEQFF.

The rearrangement uses TRBV18 and TRBJ1-5; D is possibly TRBD1 (5 bases). CDR1 is KGHSH and CDR2 is LQKENI in the germline V gene. This CDR3 comprises 13 residues. The V and J ends lost 3 bases and 5 bases respectively, with 8 bases between them. CDR3 sequence: CASSPIQDQPQHF. As DNA, the CDR3 is TGTGCCAGCTCACCCATACAGGATCAGCCCCAGCATTTT.

The V call is TRBV30, the J call TRBJ1-1; D perhaps matches TRBD1 (5 bases). Germline V lookup: CDR1 GTSNPN, CDR2 SVGIG (reference sequence). This CDR3 has 13 amino acids. Trimming took 1 base from V and 5 from J, leaving 11 bases between them. The CDR3 protein is CAWSAQARTEAFF. The CDR3 DNA reads TGTGCCTGGAGTGCACAGGCGAGGACTGAAGCTTTCTTT.

This chain uses TRBV28 with TRBJ1-2, with TRBD1 identical over 7 bases. Germline CDR1 MDHEN, CDR2 SYDVKM. After removal of 6 bases from V and 1 base from J, the junction contained 8 bases not matched to a gene. The CDR3 is made up of 15 amino acids. In DNA, the CDR3 is TGTGCCAGCAGCAAGGGGACAGCGAGTAACTATGGCTACACCTTC. Its translation: CASSKGTASNYGYTF.

The rearrangement links TRBV19 to TRBJ1-5, with 8 bases lining up with TRBD1. Germline V lookup: CDR1 LNHDA, CDR2 SQIVND (reference sequence). V was clipped by 3 bases and J by 2 bases; unmatched bases: 3. CDR3 length: 15 residues. The CDR3 spells CASSIDRGGNQPQHF. DNA of the CDR3: TGTGCCAGTAGTATTGACAGGGGAGGCAATCAGCCCCAGCATTTT.

The V and J genes are TRBV15 and TRBJ1-1; possible D gene TRBD1, 5 bases. V gave up 8 bases and J gave up 3 bases, with 16 bases separating them. The CDR3 covers 14 residues. Germline-derived CDR1 and CDR2 are LNHNV and YYDKDF (reference sequence). The CDR3 sequence is CATERGWEDTEAFF. The CDR3 coding sequence is TGTGCCACCGAGAGGGGCTGGGAGGACACTGAAGCTTTCTTT. The full variable domain, rest sourced from reference TRBV15 and TRBJ1-1, is DAMVIQNPRYQVTQFGKPVTLSCSQTLNHNVMYWYQQKSSQAPKLLFHYYDKDFNNEADTPDNFQSRRPNTSFCFLDIRSPGLGDTAMYLCATERGWEDTEAFFGQGTRLTVV.

The V and J genes are TRBV18 and TRBJ2-7; no reliable D call. V was pared by 2 bases and J by 7 bases, with 15 bases between. CDR1 is KGHSH and CDR2 is LQKENI in the germline V gene. There are 14 residues in the CDR3. CDR3 DNA: TGTGCCAGCTCACCAGGCGGCTTGCAAAGAGAGCAGTACTTC. Translating gives CASSPGGLQREQYF.

The chain employs TRBV5-4 and TRBJ2-7, with 7 bases that match TRBD2. Germline loops: CDR1 SGHNT, CDR2 YYREEE (reference sequence). V gave up 2 bases and J gave up 6 bases; unmatched junction bases: 8. The length of the CDR3 is 14 residues. The CDR3 nucleotides read TGTGCCAGCAGCTTAGGACTAGAATTTTCCGAGCAGTACTTC. It yields the protein CASSLGLEFSEQYF.

V usage is TRBV28 and J usage is TRBJ1-4, with a weak D call TRBD1 (5 bases). Germline V gene sequence: CDR1 MDHEN, CDR2 SYDVKM. Trimming removed 7 bases from V and 8 bases from J, with 14 bases in between. The length of the CDR3 is 13 residues. CDR3 in DNA: TGTGCCAGCACTAGGGTCAGGGTCGAAAAACTGTTTTTT. It translates to CASTRVRVEKLFF.

This sequence joins TRBV19 and TRBJ2-1; 7 bases agree with TRBD2. This CDR3 is 13 amino acids long. The V and J ends lost 5 bases and 4 bases, in that order; junction bases with no gene match: 2. Germline CDR1 and CDR2: LNHDA and SQIVND (reference sequence). In nucleotides, the CDR3 is TGTGCCAGTAGTTCCGGGAGGTACAATGAGCAGTTCTTC. Translation: CASSSGRYNEQFF.

Of note for this clone: The same CDR3 also results from other DNA sequences found in this sample. The rearrangement links TRBV2 to TRBJ1-2; the D is unclear. The CDR3 consists of 14 residues. The germline gives CDR1 SNHLY, CDR2 FYNNEI. The V and J ends lost 6 bases and 0 bases respectively, with 11 bases between them. This CDR3 reads CASRVTGTNYGYTF. The CDR3 bases are TGTGCCAGCAGGGTAACCGGGACTAACTATGGCTACACCTTC.

V gene TRBV4-3 combines with J gene TRBJ2-1; 10 nucleotides align to TRBD2. The CDR3 is made up of 15 amino acids. V was pared by 0 bases and J by 10 bases, with 6 bases of the junction left unmatched. The V gene's germline CDR1 is LGHNA and CDR2 YSLEER. The CDR3: CASSQDRLAGEEQFF. The CDR3 DNA reads TGCGCCAGCAGCCAAGATAGGCTAGCGGGAGAGGAGCAGTTCTTC.

The chain is built from TRBV20-1 and TRBJ2-1; 7 bases are a match to TRBD2. Germline V gene lookup returns CDR1 DFQATT and CDR2 SNEGSKA (reference sequence). Unmatched junction bases numbered 8, after V lost 3 bases and J lost 6 bases. The CDR3 runs 14 residues. CDR3 loop: CSASFVSGGNEQFF. The DNA for the CDR3 is TGCAGTGCTAGTTTCGTTTCGGGAGGCAATGAGCAGTTCTTC.

This chain uses TRBV28 with TRBJ2-7; 7 nucleotides agree with TRBD1. CDR3 size: 14 residues. The V and J ends lost 6 bases and 2 bases, in that order; junction bases with no gene match: 7. Germline V gene sequence: CDR1 MDHEN, CDR2 SYDVKM. The DNA of the CDR3 is TGTGCCAGCAGACCGGGACAGAGGACCTACGAGCAGTACTTC. Amino acids: CASRPGQRTYEQYF.

J is TRBJ2-7 and V is TRBV2; TRBD2 agrees at 7 bases. The CDR3 length is 17 residues. The V gene's germline CDR1 is SNHLY and CDR2 FYNNEI. J was trimmed by 0 bases and V by 0 bases; bases with no gene match: 8. The DNA for the CDR3 is TGTGCCAGCAGTGAAGCGATTGGGCGGGGGAGCTCCTACGAGCAGTACTTC. Translating gives CASSEAIGRGSSYEQYF.

The chain uses TRBV2 and TRBJ2-5; perhaps TRBD1 as D (5 bases). Germline V gene data show CDR1 as SNHLY and CDR2 as FYNNEI. The CDR3 extends over 12 amino acids. V lost 2 bases to trimming and J lost 7 bases, with 8 bases between them. CDR3 sequence (DNA): TGTGCCAGCAGTGAAATAAGGGGGACCCAGTACTTC. It is translated as CASSEIRGTQYF.

The V and J genes are TRBV10-1 and TRBJ2-2; TRBD1 aligns across 8 bases. V shed 6 bases, J shed 7 bases, and the junction held 4 bases outside the gene matches. CDR1 WNHNN and CDR2 SYGVQD come from the germline V gene (reference sequence). The CDR3 runs 13 residues. The CDR3 nucleotides are TGCGCCAGCAGAGGACAGGGATTCGGGGAGCTGTTTTTT. It translates to CASRGQGFGELFF.

The V gene is TRBV19, the J gene TRBJ1-5; the D is unclear. The CDR3 extends over 13 amino acids. Germline-derived CDR1 and CDR2 are LNHDA and SQIVND (reference sequence). Between the trimmed V and J ends, which lost 5 bases and 4 bases, there was a span of 9 bases. The CDR3 loop reads CASSSQRNQPQHF. DNA for the CDR3: TGTGCCAGTAGTTCCCAGAGGAATCAGCCCCAGCATTTT. Full variable domain (outside the CDR3, taken from reference TRBV19 and TRBJ1-5): DGGITQSPKYLFRKEGQNVTLSCEQNLNHDAMYWYRQDPGQGLRLIYYSQIVNDFQKGDIAEGYSVSREKKESFPLTVTSAQKNPTAFYLCASSSQRNQPQHFGDGTRLSIL.

This rearrangement joins TRBV6-5 to TRBJ1-2; TRBD1 might be the D (6 bases). Germline values: CDR1 MNHEY, CDR2 SVGAGI. This CDR3 has 12 residues. Trimming removed 4 bases at V and 4 bases at J, with 7 bases between. CDR3 loop: CASSLDSYGYTF. CDR3 nucleotides: TGTGCCAGCAGTTTGGACAGCTATGGCTACACCTTC.